This T cell receptor (beta chain) was retrieved from a study of blood T cell repertoires in COVID-19. Study-wide context: There were acute and convalescent COVID-19 samples, and they came from the United States, Italy and Spain. PBMCs, B-cell-depleted T cells, or T cells were the source of the cDNA or gDNA that made up the material.

The germline gives CDR1 MNHEY, CDR2 SVGAGI. Trimming cost V 2 bases and J 7 bases, with 9 bases left between them. This CDR3 has 14 amino acids. Source study methods: Researchers report that nucleated cell counts were estimated from reference gene primer amplification. Repertoires were generated with immunoSEQ multiplex PCR, while TCRdb's copy carries only in-frame clones and drops some. Clone size and the V and J calls come from that table; the DNA yielded D and trimming. The profile shows around 99,000 clones, more than 70% of them singletons. Material: peripheral blood. This sequence originates from a man aged 45-60 years with active or convalescent COVID-19. The rearrangement links TRBV6-5 to TRBJ1-6; D gene unclear. The CDR3 DNA reads as TGTGCCAGCAGTTACGCGACCGGGAATTCACCCCTCCACTTT. Amino acid sequence: CASSYATGNSPLHF.